This T cell receptor (beta chain) was found in a study of cytomegalovirus exposure and HLA in healthy donors. Study-level information: The early release's HLA-typed donors yielded some 85 million unique TCRs. Study findings and constraints: The likely explanation for a cluster of highly shared sequence variants was sequencing artifact. The authors later linked a missense DCLRE1C variant to TCR beta V- and J-gene trimming.

On this clone itself: Its antigen remains unidentified.

Germline lookup yields CDR1 SQVTM and CDR2 ANQGSEA. CDR3 size: 14 residues. V was shortened by 2 bases and J by 3 bases, with 12 bases between the two germline ends. The PCR used 60 Vbeta and 13 Jbeta primers. TCRdb keeps only in-frame clones here, not all; method: immunoSEQ multiplex PCR. The sample has over 150,000 clones, around 68% seen once. The clonotype originates from a man aged 30 to 45 in good health and CMV-seronegative. The chain recombines TRBV29-1 with TRBJ2-3; a possible D gene is TRBD1 (5 bases). The sequenced sample was PBMCs. Here the CDR3 reads CSVETAGATDTQYF. CDR3 DNA sequence: TGCAGCGTTGAAACAGCTGGGGCGACAGATACGCAGTATTTT.